This is a list of T cell receptor beta chains from one sample in a study of cytomegalovirus exposure and HLA in healthy donors. Produced via immunoSEQ multiplex PCR; TCRdb's table is partial and in-frame only. The sample lists about 190,000 clones, approximately 80% seen once, with more than 6.5% in the top ten. Sequences were obtained from PBMCs. The receptors come from a man aged 18 to 30 in good health and CMV-seropositive. Both conserved end residues are part of each CDR3. The D gene is left open where the match is weak. Clone sizes are given selectively: once, few, many, or a class where the clone is expanded.

J	D	V	size	DNA	CDR3
TRBJ2-5	TRBD2	TRBV29-1	NA	TGCAGCGTTGATGCTAGCGGGAAATTGAGGGGGGAGACCCAGTACTTC	CSVDASGKLRGETQYF
TRBJ1-5	NA	TRBV6-1	once	TGTGCCAGCAGTCACGTAGTCAGCGGGCATCAGCCCCAGCATTTT	CASSHVVSGHQPQHF
TRBJ2-7	TRBD1	TRBV6-1	NA	TGTGCCAGCACCTGGACAGGGAGCTCCTACGAGCAGTACTTC	CASTWTGSSYEQYF
TRBJ1-2	TRBD1	TRBV7-2	NA	TGTGCCAGCAGCCCGAAGACCGGGACAGACTATGGCTACACCTTC	CASSPKTGTDYGYTF
TRBJ2-5	NA	TRBV7-2	NA	TGTGCCAGCAGCTCTCGAAACATACGTCAAGAGACCCAGTACTTC	CASSSRNIRQETQYF
TRBJ2-1	TRBD2	TRBV9	NA	TGTGCCAGCAGCCTACTAGCGGGAGGGCCAGTGATCAATGAGCAGTTCTTC	CASSLLAGGPVINEQFF
TRBJ1-5	TRBD1	TRBV2	NA	TGTGCCAGCAGTGCCGACAGGGGCAATCAGCCCCAGCATTTT	CASSADRGNQPQHF
TRBJ2-7	TRBD1	TRBV4-1	NA	TGCGCCAGCAGCCTACGACAGGGGTACGCGTGGGAGCAGTACTTC	CASSLRQGYAWEQYF
TRBJ2-3	NA	TRBV30	NA	TGTGCCTGGAGTTCGGTAGGGGCAGATACGCAGTATTTT	CAWSSVGADTQYF
TRBJ1-1	TRBD1	TRBV5-1	NA	TGCGCCAGCAGCGTCACAGGGGGCGATTTACACACTGAAGCTTTCTTT	CASSVTGGDLHTEAFF
TRBJ2-7	NA	TRBV7-2	NA	TGTGCCAGCAGCTCCAGGGTTCGCGGCATGTACGAGCAGTACTTC	CASSSRVRGMYEQYF
TRBJ2-1	TRBD2	TRBV27	NA	TGTGCCAGCAGTCTTAGCGGGAGGGGAAATGAGCAGTTCTTC	CASSLSGRGNEQFF
TRBJ2-1	NA	TRBV7-6	NA	TGTGCCAGCAGCCTGTTATTCGGGGTGCAGTTCTTC	CASSLLFGVQFF
TRBJ2-7	TRBD2	TRBV5-6	once	TGTGCCAGCAGCGGGGGGGACGAGCAGTACTTC	CASSGGDEQYF
TRBJ2-5	TRBD1	TRBV5-4	NA	TGTGCCAGCAGCTTGGGGGTGGGACAGGGGGCCGGGGAGACCCAGTACTTC	CASSLGVGQGAGETQYF
TRBJ2-5	TRBD1	TRBV5-1	once	TGCGCCAGCCGCCCCGGCTACAGGGGCCAAGAGACCCAGTACTTC	CASRPGYRGQETQYF
TRBJ1-5	NA	TRBV27	few	TGTGCCAGCAGTGGAGGGTCCAGGGCGCCCCAGCATTTT	CASSGGSRAPQHF
TRBJ2-7	TRBD2	TRBV27	once	TGTGCCAGCAGTCCCCTTCGGGCGGGAGGAACCGAGCAGTACTTC	CASSPLRAGGTEQYF
TRBJ2-7	TRBD1	TRBV19	NA	TGTGCCAGTAGTACCACGGACAGGCCTAAGGAAGAGCAGTACTTC	CASSTTDRPKEEQYF
TRBJ2-3	TRBD2	TRBV30	once	TGTGCCCAAGTGGCTAGCGGGAGCAAGGGTACGCAGTATTTT	CAQVASGSKGTQYF
TRBJ2-5	TRBD2	TRBV28	NA	TGTGCCAGCAGTTTTCTCCTAGCGGGAGAAGAGACCCAGTACTTC	CASSFLLAGEETQYF
TRBJ2-7	NA	TRBV7-2	NA	TGTGCCAGCAGCCCCGCCGCCTACTCCTACGAGCAGTACTTC	CASSPAAYSYEQYF
TRBJ2-7	NA	TRBV7-8	NA	TGTGCCAGCAGCTTATTGCAGGGGGGAAGGGGGCAGTACTTC	CASSLLQGGRGQYF
TRBJ1-5	TRBD1	TRBV19	NA	TGTGCCAGTAGTATCTTTACAGGGGGCTTCAATCAGCCCCAGCATTTT	CASSIFTGGFNQPQHF
TRBJ1-5	TRBD1	TRBV7-2	NA	TGTGCCAGCAGCTCTTCCGGGACAGTAAATCAGCCCCAGCATTTT	CASSSSGTVNQPQHF
TRBJ1-5	NA	TRBV7-2	NA	TGTGCCAGCAGGCGGACAGTGGGCAATCAGCCCCAGCATTTT	CASRRTVGNQPQHF
TRBJ2-7	NA	TRBV6-6	once	TGTGCCAGCAGTTACGGGGGCGGGAGTCGCTCCTACGAGCAGTACTTC	CASSYGGGSRSYEQYF
TRBJ1-3	NA	TRBV7-3	NA	TGTGCCAGCAGCCCTACAGGGCCTGGAAACACCATATATTTT	CASSPTGPGNTIYF
TRBJ2-6	NA	TRBV29-1	NA	TGCAGCGTTGACAGCTCTGGGGCCAACGTCCTGACTTTC	CSVDSSGANVLTF
TRBJ2-2	TRBD2	TRBV2	NA	TGTGCCAGCCAGACTAGCATGGTCGGGGAGCTGTTTTTT	CASQTSMVGELFF
TRBJ1-2	TRBD1	TRBV5-1	NA	TGCGCCAGCAGCTTGGTTGGACAGGGCCGTCCGGGCTACACCTTC	CASSLVGQGRPGYTF
TRBJ2-3	TRBD2	TRBV4-3	once	TGCGCCAGCAGCCAACTGCTCGGGAGGACAGATACGCAGTATTTT	CASSQLLGRTDTQYF
TRBJ1-1	TRBD1	TRBV23-1	NA	TGCGCCAGCAGTCGGACGGCAGGGGGATGGGAAGCTTTCTTT	CASSRTAGGWEAFF
TRBJ1-2	NA	TRBV7-6	NA	TGTGCCAGCAGCTTATCACAGGCCCATGGCTACACCTTC	CASSLSQAHGYTF
TRBJ2-1	NA	TRBV6-8	NA	TGTGCCAGCAGTTATGAGGGCCCGTATGAGCAGTTCTTC	CASSYEGPYEQFF
TRBJ1-3	NA	TRBV6-4	NA	TGTGCCAGCAGTGCCCTGGCAGGGGTTGGAAACACCATATATTTT	CASSALAGVGNTIYF
TRBJ2-3	NA	TRBV27	NA	TGTGCCAGCAGTCGAACGGGAGTGGAGGATACGCAGTATTTT	CASSRTGVEDTQYF
TRBJ2-3	NA	TRBV9	NA	TGTGCCAGCAGCCCCCGGCCTTTTTGGCAGGGAGATACGCAGTATTTT	CASSPRPFWQGDTQYF
TRBJ2-3	NA	TRBV7-2	once	TGTGCCAGCAGCTTAGACCCTAGGTTAAATACGCAGTATTTT	CASSLDPRLNTQYF
TRBJ1-1	NA	TRBV11-2	NA	TGTGCCAGCAGCTTAGAATACTCCAAAGCTTTCTTT	CASSLEYSKAFF
TRBJ1-1	TRBD1	TRBV4-1	NA	TGCGCCAGCAGAAAGACAGGGGCCACTGAAGCTTTCTTT	CASRKTGATEAFF
TRBJ2-7	TRBD2	TRBV19	NA	TGTGCCAGTAGTAGACTAGCGGGTGAGTCCTACGAGCAGTACTTC	CASSRLAGESYEQYF
TRBJ2-3	TRBD2	TRBV27	NA	TGTGCCAGCAGTTCGAGCGGGAGACGCACAGATACGCAGTATTTT	CASSSSGRRTDTQYF
TRBJ2-2	TRBD2	TRBV7-3	NA	TGTGCCAGCAGCTTTGGGAGGGCCCAGAACACCGGGGAGCTGTTTTTT	CASSFGRAQNTGELFF
TRBJ2-2	NA	TRBV15	NA	TGTGCCACCAGCGGCGGGACGCGGCGCGGGGAGCTGTTTTTT	CATSGGTRRGELFF